These T cell receptor beta chains were read from a single sample in a study of blood T cell repertoires in COVID-19. Here immunoSEQ multiplex PCR was the method, and the copy in TCRdb shows in-frame clones only, minus some. The data contain 65,000 to 80,000 clones, 75% to 90% of them seen just once; the ten biggest clones take up approximately 8.3%. Sequencing was done on a sample of peripheral blood. The origin of the receptors is a man aged 45 to 65 with active COVID-19. Each CDR3 is given with its conserved first and last residue. A D gene is named only where the DNA matches it firmly. Clone size is shown for a subset of rows, as once, few, many or a class of expanded clone.

clone_size,d_call,j_call,v_call,cdr3_nt,cdr3_aa
NA,TRBD1,TRBJ1-2,TRBV25-1,TGTGCCAGCAGCGCCAGCACAGGGGTTAATATCTATGGCTACACCTTC,CASSASTGVNIYGYTF
NA,TRBD1,TRBJ2-2,TRBV5-6,TGTGCCAGCAGCGCGACAGGGGGTTTCGGGGAGCTGTTTTTT,CASSATGGFGELFF
NA,NA,TRBJ2-7,TRBV28,TGTGCCAGCAGGCAGAACAGGGAGCAGTACTTC,CASRQNREQYF
NA,NA,TRBJ1-5,TRBV27,TGTGCCAGCAGCCTGACAGGTATCAATCAGCCCCAGCATTTT,CASSLTGINQPQHF
NA,TRBD1,TRBJ2-3,TRBV4-2,TGTGCCAGCAGCCAAGGGACAGGGGGCTTATTGGATGGCACAGATACGCAGTATTTT,CASSQGTGGLLDGTDTQYF
NA,TRBD2,TRBJ2-7,TRBV6-5,TGTGCCAGCAGTTACGCCCGGGGGGTTGGGGAGCAGTACTTC,CASSYARGVGEQYF
NA,TRBD1,TRBJ1-2,TRBV4-1,TGCGCCAGCAGCCCACCCGCCGGACAGGGGGGTTTTGGCGGCTACACCTTC,CASSPPAGQGGFGGYTF
NA,NA,TRBJ2-3,TRBV11-2,TGTGCCAGCAGCAATGGGCCGGCGGGAACAGATACGCAGTATTTT,CASSNGPAGTDTQYF
NA,NA,TRBJ1-4,TRBV19,TGTGCCAGTAGTCCCCGGGACATCGGTAATGAAAAACTGTTTTTT,CASSPRDIGNEKLFF
NA,TRBD1,TRBJ1-1,TRBV9,TGTGCCAGCAGCGTAGCCGAAGGGGGCCGAACTGAAGCTTTCTTT,CASSVAEGGRTEAFF
NA,NA,TRBJ1-4,TRBV27,TGTGCCAGCAGGCGGGGGGCTGAAGAAAAACTGTTTTTT,CASRRGAEEKLFF
NA,TRBD1,TRBJ2-1,TRBV7-2,TGTGCCAGCCAGGGGGACGGTGGGGCCAATGAGCAGTTCTTC,CASQGDGGANEQFF
NA,TRBD2,TRBJ2-4,TRBV7-2,TGTGCCAGCAGCTCCCCGAGCCCTAGCGGGAGTCGCTTGGAGTACTTC,CASSSPSPSGSRLEYF
NA,TRBD1,TRBJ1-6,TRBV6-2/TRBV6-3,TGTGCCAGCAGTTCAGGAGACAGGGGGCCTTCACCCCTCCACTTT,CASSSGDRGPSPLHF
NA,NA,TRBJ1-6,TRBV10-3,TGTGCCGCCCGGGGGGATCTTAATTCACCCCTCCACTTT,CAARGDLNSPLHF
NA,TRBD1,TRBJ1-1,TRBV19,TGTGCCAGTAGTATAGGATGGGGGACAGGCTTCACTGAAGCTTTCTTT,CASSIGWGTGFTEAFF
NA,TRBD2,TRBJ2-7,TRBV5-6,TGTGCCAGCAGCCAGACTAGCGGAACCTACGAGCAGTACTTC,CASSQTSGTYEQYF
NA,NA,TRBJ1-3,TRBV6-2/TRBV6-3,TGTGCCAGCAGTTACTCTCCGTCAGGGGACAAGGGAAACACCATATATTTT,CASSYSPSGDKGNTIYF
NA,TRBD1,TRBJ1-5,TRBV28,TGTGCCAGCAGCGATGACAGGGTCGATCAGCCCCAGCATTTT,CASSDDRVDQPQHF
NA,TRBD2,TRBJ2-1,TRBV11-1,TGTGCCAGCAGCTTTTCCCGGGAGGACAATGAGCAGTTCTTC,CASSFSREDNEQFF
NA,TRBD1,TRBJ2-7,TRBV10-3,TGTGCCGGAAGGTCGGGACAGGGAGTGGGCGAGCAGTACTTC,CAGRSGQGVGEQYF
NA,TRBD1,TRBJ1-6,TRBV19,TGTGCCAGTAGTATAGATTGGCCTGGACAGGAGTTCTATAATTCACCCCTCCACTTT,CASSIDWPGQEFYNSPLHF
NA,NA,TRBJ1-2,TRBV6-1,TGTGCCAGCAGTGAAAGACTGCTATCTAACTATGGCTACACCTTC,CASSERLLSNYGYTF
NA,NA,TRBJ1-6,TRBV27,TGTGCCAGCAGCAAACGGACACTCCTGAGCTCCTATAATTCACCCCTCCACTTT,CASSKRTLLSSYNSPLHF
NA,NA,TRBJ2-7,TRBV5-6,TGTGCCAGCAGCCAGGCCTTGTGGGGGGACGAGCAGTACTTC,CASSQALWGDEQYF
once,TRBD2,TRBJ2-5,TRBV5-1,TGCGCCAGCAGCCGGGGGAGCGGGAGATCAGGGGAGACCCAGTACTTC,CASSRGSGRSGETQYF
NA,TRBD2,TRBJ2-3,TRBV30,TGTGCCTGGAGTCGACTAGCGGGGGGGCGGATAAATACGCAGTATTTT,CAWSRLAGGRINTQYF
NA,NA,TRBJ1-5,TRBV2,TGTGCCAGCAGCTACAGTAACAATCAGCCCCAGCATTTT,CASSYSNNQPQHF
NA,TRBD2,TRBJ2-1,TRBV4-2,TGTGCCAGCAGCCAAGCGCCCCTAGCGGGGGTCTACAATGAGCAGTTCTTC,CASSQAPLAGVYNEQFF
NA,NA,TRBJ1-2,TRBV7-9,TGTGCCAGCAGCTTAGAGGTTCGGCAGGGGAAAAGTTATGGCTACACCTTC,CASSLEVRQGKSYGYTF
NA,NA,TRBJ1-6,TRBV4-3,TGCGCCAGCAGCCAAGGAATCTCAGGGTTATCACCCCTCCACTTT,CASSQGISGLSPLHF
NA,TRBD2,TRBJ2-7,TRBV30,TGTGCCTGGAGTAGCGGGGGGGCCTACGAGCAGTACTTC,CAWSSGGAYEQYF
NA,TRBD2,TRBJ2-3,TRBV7-2,TGTGCCAGCAGCTCACCGGGACTAGCGGGAGGGGTCACAGATACGCAGTATTTT,CASSSPGLAGGVTDTQYF
few,TRBD1,TRBJ2-7,TRBV5-1,TGCGCCAGCACCCCCAGGGCAGGGGGTTCCGACGAGCAGTACTTC,CASTPRAGGSDEQYF
few,NA,TRBJ1-1,TRBV4-1,TGCGCCAGCAGCCAAGGAGAGGGTACTGAAGCTTTCTTT,CASSQGEGTEAFF
NA,NA,TRBJ1-4,TRBV2,TGTGCCAGCACTTTAAGACAGGCAACTAATGAAAAACTGTTTTTT,CASTLRQATNEKLFF
once,TRBD1,TRBJ2-4,TRBV9,TGTGCCAGCAGCCCACCACAGGACAGGGTAGTGAACATTCAGTACTTC,CASSPPQDRVVNIQYF
once,NA,TRBJ2-6,TRBV19,TGTGCCAGTAGTATCGGTCTCGTCCTGACTTTC,CASSIGLVLTF
NA,NA,TRBJ2-5,TRBV4-1,TGCGCCAGCAGCCAACGATTGGGGGGAAACACACAAGAGACCCAGTACTTC,CASSQRLGGNTQETQYF
NA,TRBD1,TRBJ1-1,TRBV11-2,TGTGCCAGCAGCCCCCGACAGGGCACTGAAGCTTTCTTT,CASSPRQGTEAFF
few,TRBD1,TRBJ2-1,TRBV7-9,TGTGCCAGCAGCCCTGGACAGGTTGATGGTGAGCAGTTCTTC,CASSPGQVDGEQFF
NA,TRBD2,TRBJ2-7,TRBV27,TGTGCCAGCAGTTTAGGCGGGAGACTCGAGCAGTACTTC,CASSLGGRLEQYF
NA,NA,TRBJ1-2,TRBV12-3/TRBV12-4,TGTGCCAGCTTAGGGGCCAACTATGGCTACACCTTC,CASLGANYGYTF
NA,NA,TRBJ2-2,TRBV19,TGTGCCAGTAGTAGTATACAGGGGAGGCACGGGGAGCTGTTTTTT,CASSSIQGRHGELFF
NA,NA,TRBJ1-6,TRBV2,TGTGCCAGCATTCACCTCCACAGGTCGGATCTCTATTATTCACCCCTCCACTTT,CASIHLHRSDLYYSPLHF
NA,NA,TRBJ2-7,TRBV25-1,TGTGCCAGCCTTTGGAGGGGTCGGCAGTACTTC,CASLWRGRQYF
NA,TRBD2,TRBJ2-7,TRBV6-2/TRBV6-3,TGTGCCAGCAGTTACGATCGGACTAGCGGGCCCCTTTCCTACGAGCAGTACTTC,CASSYDRTSGPLSYEQYF
NA,NA,TRBJ1-2,TRBV6-1,TGTGCCAGCAGTGAACAGGACTGGGATGGCTACACCTTC,CASSEQDWDGYTF
once,TRBD1,TRBJ2-3,TRBV28,TGTGCCAGCAGTTTAGGGGTCGCCCTAGGACAGGGCGGCACAGATACGCAGTATTTT,CASSLGVALGQGGTDTQYF
NA,TRBD2,TRBJ2-2,TRBV9,TGTGCCAGCAGCGTAGCCTGGAGGGGACTAGCGGGGAACACCGGGGAGCTGTTTTTT,CASSVAWRGLAGNTGELFF